The clone carrying this T cell receptor (beta chain) was seen just once. The data were produced by immunoSEQ multiplex PCR, yet TCRdb's version contains in-frame clones alone and is incomplete. The sample consists of approximately 56,000 clones, roughly 89% of them appearing once. The sample belongs to a study of blood T cell repertoires in COVID-19. The CDR3 spans 15 residues. V was trimmed by 3 bases and J by 2 bases, leaving 14 bases between them. Germline CDR1 LGHDT, CDR2 YNNKEL (reference sequence). This receptor was obtained from a woman aged 55-75 years with COVID-19, enrolled during active disease. The genes are TRBV3-1 (or the pseudogene TRBV3-2) and TRBJ2-7; TRBD1 might be the D (5 bases). Sequencing input: peripheral blood. CDR3 amino acids: CASSQSAGSAYEQYF. Written as DNA, the CDR3 is TGTGCCAGCAGCCAGTCTGCAGGGTCCGCCTACGAGCAGTACTTC.